This passage covers 10 T cell receptor beta chains from one sample sequenced in a study of cytomegalovirus exposure and HLA in healthy donors. The PCR employed 60 Vbeta primers together with 13 Jbeta primers. The method was immunoSEQ multiplex PCR; TCRdb's version includes in-frame clones alone and lacks a portion of them. The sample contains roughly 130,000 clones, around 72% of which appear only once. The sample comprised PBMCs. The receptor source for this set is a woman in her 40s in good health and CMV-seronegative.

The chain employs TRBV11-2 and TRBJ2-3, with 8 bases matching TRBD1. J lost 2 bases, V lost 5 bases, and 9 bases had no gene match. Germline assignment: CDR1 SGHAT and CDR2 FQNNGV. The CDR3 is 16 residues long. CDR3 protein: CASSPGTGPYTDTQYF. The DNA for the CDR3 is TGTGCCAGCAGCCCAGGGACAGGCCCCTACACAGATACGCAGTATTTT.

V usage is TRBV27 and J usage is TRBJ1-1, with D hard to call. The germline gives CDR1 MNHEY, CDR2 SMNVEV (reference sequence). This CDR3 comprises 13 residues. V shed 6 bases and J shed 0 bases, with 8 bases lying between them. CDR3 DNA sequence: TGTGCCAGCAGGAGAATTCTGAACACTGAAGCTTTCTTT. It is translated as CASRRILNTEAFF.

The chain joins TRBV7-8 to TRBJ2-5; TRBD2 matches 9 bases. The germline CDR1 and CDR2 sequences are SGHVS and FQNEAQ. The CDR3 is 18 amino acids. The V segment lost 0 bases and the J segment 5 bases; nucleotides outside the gene matches: 13. CDR3 nucleotide sequence: TGTGCCAGCAGCTTAGCTGGGACTAGCTTTTTTCCGTGGGAGACCCAGTACTTC. Amino acid sequence: CASSLAGTSFFPWETQYF.

The count of this clone is one. The genes are TRBV14 and TRBJ2-5; D perhaps matches TRBD1 (5 bases). V was shortened by 0 bases and J by 4 bases, with 12 bases between the two germline ends. Germline V gene lookup returns CDR1 SGHDN and CDR2 FVKESK. This CDR3 has 15 amino acids. Here the CDR3 reads CASSQDRLDTETQYF. The CDR3, as DNA: TGTGCCAGCAGCCAAGATAGGTTGGACACAGAGACCCAGTACTTC.

V and J are TRBV19 and TRBJ1-3; tentative D call: TRBD1 (5 bases). The germline V gene has CDR1 LNHDA and CDR2 SQIVND (reference sequence). The CDR3 has 16 amino acids. Trimming left V 5 bases short and J 3 bases short, with 17 bases between. This CDR3 reads CASSALTESLGNTIYF. The DNA of the CDR3 is TGTGCCAGTAGTGCGTTGACAGAGTCGCTTGGAAACACCATATATTTT.

This clone was recorded a few times. The chain is built from TRBV29-1 and TRBJ1-1; 11 bases fit TRBD1. The CDR3 spans 16 residues. The V and J ends lost 0 bases and 3 bases, in that order; junction bases with no gene match: 6. Per the germline V gene, CDR1 is SQVTM and CDR2 is ANQGSEA. The CDR3 sequence is CSVEDGQGAGDTEAFF. The CDR3 bases are TGCAGCGTTGAAGACGGACAGGGGGCAGGGGACACTGAAGCTTTCTTT.

The chain has TRBV2 and TRBJ1-6, with TRBD1 matching 9 bases. The V gene end was trimmed by 6 bases and the J gene end by 7 bases; junction bases not matched to a gene: 16. Germline V gene sequence: CDR1 SNHLY, CDR2 FYNNEI. The CDR3 has 18 amino acids. CDR3 DNA: TGTGCCAGCAGAGAGGGCCTATACCGGACAGGGGAAAATTCACCCCTCCACTTT. Its translation is CASREGLYRTGENSPLHF. The entire variable domain, with the rest obtained from reference TRBV2 and TRBJ1-6, is as follows: EPEVTQTPSHQVTQMGQEVILRCVPISNHLYFYWYRQILGQKVEFLVSFYNNEISEKSEIFDDQFSVERPDGSNFTLKIRSTKLEDSAMYFCASREGLYRTGENSPLHFGNGTRLTVT.

The chain combines TRBV28 with TRBJ2-7; D may be TRBD2 (7 bases). The V gene's germline CDR1 is MDHEN and CDR2 SYDVKM. V lost 6 bases and J lost 1, with 13 bases in between. The CDR3 covers 14 residues. The CDR3 spells CASRGGAGSYEQYF. CDR3 nucleotides: TGTGCCAGCAGGGGGGGGGCGGGATCCTACGAGCAGTACTTC. Filled out from reference TRBV28 and TRBJ2-7, the complete variable domain reads DVKVTQSSRYLVKRTGEKVFLECVQDMDHENMFWYRQDPGLGLRLIYFSYDVKMKEKGDIPEGYSVSREKKERFSLILESASTNQTSMYLCASRGGAGSYEQYFGPGTRLTVT.

The chain couples TRBV7-3 to TRBJ2-2; D perhaps matches TRBD1 (6 bases). The V gene lost 3 bases and the J gene lost 4 bases, with 15 bases spanning the gap. This CDR3 is built from 16 residues. Germline V gene data show CDR1 as SGHTA and CDR2 as FQGTGA. CDR3 nucleotides: TGTGCCAGCAGCTTTAATCTACAGGGCAGCACCGGGGAGCTGTTTTTT. It specifies CASSFNLQGSTGELFF.

V and J are TRBV27 and TRBJ1-6, with a possible D match to TRBD1 (6 bases). Trimming took off 5 bases at V and 0 bases at J, with 11 bases between the two ends. The CDR3 length is 16 residues. CDR1 and CDR2 (germline): MNHEY, SMNVEV (reference sequence). DNA for the CDR3: TGTGCCAGCAGTCGCGACAGGTTCTCCTATAATTCACCCCTCCACTTT. Protein: CASSRDRFSYNSPLHF.